These 29 T cell receptor beta chains were all obtained from the same sample, sequenced in a study of cytomegalovirus exposure and HLA in healthy donors. 60 Vbeta and 13 Jbeta primers were used in PCR. Profiled with immunoSEQ multiplex PCR; TCRdb holds only in-frame clones, not every one. The data contain 75,000 or so clones, roughly 74% of them singletons. Sequencing was done on a sample of PBMCs. The receptors shown here come from a woman aged 30 to 39 in good health and CMV-seropositive.

The chain links TRBV28 to TRBJ1-1; D is possibly TRBD1 (5 bases). Trimming cost V 1 base and J 6 bases, with 15 bases left between them. There are 15 residues in the CDR3. The V gene's germline CDR1 is MDHEN and CDR2 SYDVKM. The CDR3 region has the DNA TGTGCCAGCAGTTTATTAGCAGGGCCGGGAGCTGAAGCTTTCTTT. This gives the protein CASSLLAGPGAEAFF.

The chain carries TRBV28 and TRBJ2-7; TRBD1 matches at 8 bases. The V and J ends lost 3 bases and 4 bases, in that order; junction bases with no gene match: 20. This CDR3 contains 19 residues. Germline CDR1 and CDR2: MDHEN and SYDVKM. This CDR3 is CASSFEIRGRFTNGYEQYF. The CDR3 region has the DNA TGTGCCAGCAGTTTCGAAATCAGGGGGCGTTTTACGAACGGGTACGAGCAGTACTTC.

The CDR3 DNA reads as TGTGCCTGGATTGCACAGGGGGATGCTTTCTTT. Its translation: CAWIAQGDAFF. The chain combines TRBV30 with TRBJ1-1; 8 bases match TRBD1. V was clipped by 4 bases and J by 11 bases; unmatched bases: 6. Germline loops: CDR1 GTSNPN, CDR2 SVGIG (reference sequence). The CDR3 is 11 residues long. The entire variable domain, with the rest obtained from reference TRBV30 and TRBJ1-1, is as follows: SQTIHQWPATLVQPVGSPLSLECTVEGTSNPNLYWYRQAAGRGLQLLFYSVGIGQISSEVPQNLSASRPQDRQFILSSKKLLLSDSGFYLCAWIAQGDAFFGQGTRLTVV.

The genes are TRBV10-3 and TRBJ2-7; weak D call: TRBD1 (7 bases). Between the trimmed V and J ends, which lost 2 bases and 5 bases, there was a span of 13 bases. Germline CDR1 reads ENHRY; CDR2 reads SYGVKD. The CDR3 runs to 14 residues. CDR3 sequence reads: CAISERQGLNEQYF. CDR3 DNA: TGTGCCATCAGTGAGCGACAGGGACTTAACGAGCAGTACTTC.

This chain links TRBV4-1 with TRBJ1-1; the D is unclear. This CDR3 region has 19 residues. Germline lookup yields CDR1 MGHRA and CDR2 YSYEKL. V was trimmed by 1 base and J by 0 bases, leaving 21 bases between them. The CDR3 DNA sequence: TGCGCCAGCAGCCAAGGAACGGCGGGGATACGGATCATGAACACTGAAGCTTTCTTT. This encodes CASSQGTAGIRIMNTEAFF.

The J gene is TRBJ2-3, the V gene TRBV28; TRBD1 might be the D (6 bases). CDR3 length: 15 amino acids. Trimming cost V 3 bases and J 2 bases, with 12 bases left between them. CDR1 MDHEN and CDR2 SYDVKM come from the germline V gene. CDR3 region: CASSFQGRLTDTQYF. CDR3 bases: TGTGCCAGCAGTTTCCAGGGGCGCCTCACAGATACGCAGTATTTT.

This clone has just a few counts. The V and J genes are TRBV28 and TRBJ1-3, with D uncertain. Between the trimmed V and J ends, which lost 11 bases and 3 bases, there was a span of 20 bases. This CDR3 is 15 amino acids long. The germline CDR1 and CDR2 sequences are MDHEN and SYDVKM. CDR3 sequence (DNA): TGTGCCTCCCGTTTAGGAGGGCTGGGTGGAAACACCATATATTTT. Protein product: CASRLGGLGGNTIYF.

The J gene is TRBJ1-5, the V gene TRBV7-8, with 7 positions matching TRBD1. The trim removed 5 bases at V and 4 bases at J, leaving 8 bases unmatched. The CDR3 has 15 residues. The germline gives CDR1 SGHVS, CDR2 FQNEAQ. The CDR3, as DNA: TGTGCCAGCAGCCCGAAGGGGACAGATAATCAGCCCCAGCATTTT. It codes for CASSPKGTDNQPQHF.

The V and J genes are TRBV28 and TRBJ1-3; D is possibly TRBD1 (6 bases). Germline V CDR1 and CDR2: MDHEN, SYDVKM. V lost 2 bases and J lost 2, with 10 bases in between. This CDR3 spans 15 amino acids. In DNA form, the CDR3 reads TGTGCCAGCAGTTTACGAGGGGGTCCTGGAAACACCATATATTTT. Translation gives CASSLRGGPGNTIYF.

The chain joins TRBV30 to TRBJ1-4; 9 bases are shared with TRBD1. V lost 4 bases to trimming and J lost 3 bases; unmatched junction nucleotides: 12. Germline V gene lookup returns CDR1 GTSNPN and CDR2 SVGIG (reference sequence). The CDR3 is made up of 17 amino acids. CDR3 bases: TGTGCCTGGACTTTCCCCGGGACAGGGTTCGCTAATGAAAAACTGTTTTTT. This encodes CAWTFPGTGFANEKLFF.

The chain joins TRBV7-2 to TRBJ2-3, with 8 bases that match TRBD1. V dropped 2 bases and J dropped 2; count of bases not matched to a gene: 3. Germline V gene data show CDR1 as SGHTA and CDR2 as FQGNSA. The CDR3 spans 15 residues. DNA of the CDR3: TGTGCCAGCAGCTTACAGGGGGCGGTCACAGATACGCAGTATTTT. This encodes CASSLQGAVTDTQYF.

The rearrangement uses TRBV29-1 and TRBJ2-7; 15 bases line up with TRBD2. CDR1 and CDR2 from the germline V gene are SQVTM and ANQGSEA. V lost 6 bases, J lost 7 bases, and 1 base stayed unmatched. This CDR3 has 12 residues. CDR3 DNA: TGCAGCGTGGGGACTAGCGGGAGGGAGCAGTACTTC. Amino acid sequence: CSVGTSGREQYF.

The CDR3 DNA is TGTGCCAGCAGCTTGGGGCGAACTAGCGGGATGCAAAGCCAAGAGACCCAGTACTTC. Protein sequence: CASSLGRTSGMQSQETQYF. This sequence joins TRBV5-4 and TRBJ2-5; 10 bases map to TRBD2. This CDR3 comprises 19 residues. The ends lost 0 bases at V and 1 base at J; junction bases unmatched: 12. Germline-derived CDR1 and CDR2 are SGHNT and YYREEE (reference sequence).

V usage is TRBV20-1 and J usage is TRBJ2-2; tentative D call: TRBD1 (6 bases). Germline CDR1 reads DFQATT; CDR2 reads SNEGSKA (reference sequence). The CDR3 is 11 residues long. Trimming took 7 bases from V and 8 from J, leaving 11 bases between them. In nucleotides, the CDR3 is TGCAGTGTTCAGGGGTCTGGGGAGCTGTTTTTT. Translated: CSVQGSGELFF.

J is TRBJ1-4 and V is TRBV2; D is unclear. The germline gives CDR1 SNHLY, CDR2 FYNNEI. Trimming shortened V by 4 bases and J by 10 bases, and 7 bases separated the two germline ends. The CDR3 has 11 residues. The DNA of the CDR3 is TGTGCCAGCAGTGTAGGCGGAAAACTGTTTTTT. Protein: CASSVGGKLFF.

The gene calls are TRBV10-2 and TRBJ2-7, with TRBD2 identical over 8 bases. With 2 bases clipped from V and 4 bases from J, the junction kept 7 bases outside the gene matches. The CDR3 has 15 amino acids. CDR1 and CDR2 from the germline V gene are WSHSY and SAAADI. CDR3 nucleotides: TGCGCCAGCAGTGAGCTGGCTAGCGGGCTTTACGAGCAGTACTTC. Encoded protein: CASSELASGLYEQYF.

The chain recombines TRBV13 with TRBJ1-1; 9 bases line up with TRBD1. Germline V gene data show CDR1 as PRHDT and CDR2 as FYEKMQ (reference sequence). The CDR3 covers 13 residues. After removal of 3 bases from V and 5 bases from J, the junction contained 1 base not matched to a gene. CDR3 amino acids: CASSFDRGTEAFF. The CDR3, as DNA: TGTGCCAGCAGCTTTGACAGGGGGACTGAAGCTTTCTTT.

The chain links TRBV11-2 to TRBJ2-7; 10 bases agree with TRBD2. Per germline, CDR1 SGHAT and CDR2 FQNNGV. V lost 2 bases and J lost 1; bases outside the gene matches: 8. The CDR3 contains 17 residues. The CDR3 is CASSLTTLAGVSYEQYF. For the CDR3, the DNA is TGTGCCAGCAGCTTAACTACCCTAGCGGGAGTATCCTACGAGCAGTACTTC.

This chain uses TRBV4-3 with TRBJ1-1, with a tentative D call TRBD1 (6 bases). CDR3 size: 15 residues. Deletions cut 5 bases from V and 1 base from J, with 14 bases between. Germline lookup yields CDR1 LGHNA and CDR2 YSLEER. CDR3 residues: CASSVRQATNTEAFF. The CDR3 region has the DNA TGCGCCAGCAGCGTACGACAGGCGACGAACACTGAAGCTTTCTTT.

The gene calls are TRBV5-6 and TRBJ2-7, with 9 bases matching TRBD1. Germline trimming cut 4 bases from V and 3 bases from J; bases unmatched to any gene: 11. Germline CDR1 and CDR2: SGHDT and YYEEEE. This CDR3 comprises 16 residues. For the CDR3, the DNA is TGTGCCAGCAGCCTAACCGGGACAGGGCTAAACTACGAGCAGTACTTC. It translates to CASSLTGTGLNYEQYF.

V is TRBV29-1 and J is TRBJ2-3; maybe TRBD2 (7 bases). The V and J ends lost 3 bases and 5 bases respectively, with 18 bases between them. CDR1 SQVTM and CDR2 ANQGSEA come from the germline V gene. The CDR3 totals 15 residues. The CDR3 DNA follows: TGCAGCGTTGATGGAGGGGGAGGGTTTGGAGATACGCAGTATTTT. Translating gives CSVDGGGGFGDTQYF.

The chain employs TRBV7-9 and TRBJ1-4; D uncertain. The germline CDR1 and CDR2 sequences are SEHNR and FQNEAQ (reference sequence). CDR3 length: 16 amino acids. V was trimmed by 4 bases and J by 4 bases, leaving 16 bases between them. The CDR3 spells CASSSMAAHGNEKLFF. The CDR3 DNA reads TGTGCCAGCAGCTCTATGGCGGCTCACGGTAATGAAAAACTGTTTTTT.

This clone was seen just once. The CDR3 region has the DNA TGTGCCAGCAGGGATGGACAGGGAGGGTGGACGAACACTGAAGCTTTCTTT. This codes for CASRDGQGGWTNTEAFF. V is TRBV2 and J is TRBJ1-1, with 8 positions matching TRBD1. This CDR3 comprises 17 residues. The germline V gene has CDR1 SNHLY and CDR2 FYNNEI. V lost 6 bases and J lost 1; bases outside the gene matches: 13. The variable domain in full, completed from reference TRBV2 and TRBJ1-1, reads EPEVTQTPSHQVTQMGQEVILRCVPISNHLYFYWYRQILGQKVEFLVSFYNNEISEKSEIFDDQFSVERPDGSNFTLKIRSTKLEDSAMYFCASRDGQGGWTNTEAFFGQGTRLTVV.

This chain links TRBV30 with TRBJ2-3; the D is unclear. CDR1 and CDR2 (germline): GTSNPN, SVGIG (reference sequence). This CDR3 is 10 amino acids long. Trimming stripped 5 bases from V and 3 bases from J, with 3 bases between. The CDR3 nucleotides read TGTGCCTGGGCGACAGATACGCAGTATTTT. Translated: CAWATDTQYF. The full variable domain, rest sourced from reference TRBV30 and TRBJ2-3, is SQTIHQWPATLVQPVGSPLSLECTVEGTSNPNLYWYRQAAGRGLQLLFYSVGIGQISSEVPQNLSASRPQDRQFILSSKKLLLSDSGFYLCAWATDTQYFGPGTRLTVL.

This clone was seen only a few times. The J gene is TRBJ2-1, the V gene TRBV4-1, with D perhaps matching TRBD2 (5 bases). CDR3 length: 14 residues. The germline V gene encodes CDR1 MGHRA and CDR2 YSYEKL. V was pared by 2 bases and J by 6 bases, with 11 bases between. The CDR3 reads CASSQTSLVNEQFF. CDR3 in DNA: TGCGCCAGCAGCCAAACTAGTCTTGTCAATGAGCAGTTCTTC.

V usage is TRBV11-2 and J usage is TRBJ2-7, with 8 bases that match TRBD1. Germline V gene data show CDR1 as SGHAT and CDR2 as FQNNGV. Trimming removed 8 bases from V and 9 bases from J; junction bases left unmatched: 0. This CDR3 is built from 9 residues. In DNA, the CDR3 is TGTGCCAGCGGACAGGGGCAGTACTTC. It specifies CASGQGQYF.

This clone was seen a single time. The chain has TRBV2 and TRBJ1-1, with TRBD1 identical over 9 bases. J lost 1 base, V lost 7 bases, and 4 bases had no gene match. Germline lookup yields CDR1 SNHLY and CDR2 FYNNEI. CDR3 length: 14 amino acids. The CDR3 is CASTLTGGNTEAFF. CDR3 nucleotides: TGTGCCAGCACTTTGACAGGGGGGAACACTGAAGCTTTCTTT.

The chain combines TRBV19 with TRBJ1-5, with 7 bases that match TRBD1. The J segment lost 5 bases and the V segment lost 6 bases, leaving 7 bases of the junction unmatched. This CDR3 contains 14 residues. The germline CDR1 and CDR2 sequences are LNHDA and SQIVND (reference sequence). The CDR3 sequence is CASSGDSSYQPQHF. The CDR3 coding sequence is TGTGCCAGTAGCGGGGACAGTTCATATCAGCCCCAGCATTTT.

The table lists this clone with a few counts. J is TRBJ2-1 and V is TRBV4-3; 11 bases are a match to TRBD2. The CDR3 covers 14 residues. V dropped 0 bases and J dropped 10; count of bases not matched to a gene: 2. Germline CDR1 is LGHNA and CDR2 is YSLEER. CDR3 sequence (DNA): TGCGCCAGCAGCCAAGAGGGGACTAGCGGAGAGCAGTTCTTC. Protein sequence: CASSQEGTSGEQFF.